Shown below are 20 T cell receptor beta chains from a single sample sequenced in a study of graft-versus-host responses after intestinal transplantation. Using immunoSEQ multiplex PCR, the repertoire was profiled, and TCRdb retains in-frame clones only, with some absent. Of under 100,000 clones in the sample, approximately 92% are singletons; the top ten hold approximately 1.1%. Their recognized antigens are unknown. This specimen consisted of unstimulated CD8+ T cells sorted from spleen or lymph node cells, obtained before transplant. All receptors derive from a human donor who was the organ donor for an intestinal transplant.

The chain combines TRBV2 with TRBJ2-7, with D maybe TRBD1 (5 bases). V shed 6 bases and J shed 0 bases, with 18 bases lying between them. From germline, CDR1 is SNHLY and CDR2 FYNNEI. The CDR3 has 16 residues. This CDR3 is CASSLSRRTSSYEQYF. The CDR3 DNA reads TGTGCCAGCAGCTTATCAAGACGGACAAGCTCCTACGAGCAGTACTTC.

The chain uses TRBV28 and TRBJ2-3; tentatively, D is TRBD2 (5 bases). The CDR3 has 18 residues. V lost 5 bases, J lost 6 bases, and 27 bases lay in between. Germline CDR1 is MDHEN and CDR2 is SYDVKM. CDR3 DNA sequence: TGTGCCAGCAGTCGAATAGGCTTACTAGTGCTACACACGGATACGCAGTATTTT. Translation: CASSRIGLLVLHTDTQYF.

This clone occurred once. The chain joins TRBV19 to TRBJ2-1, with 11 bases fitting TRBD2. This CDR3 has 15 residues. V lost 5 bases and J lost 3; bases outside the gene matches: 3. CDR1 and CDR2 (germline): LNHDA, SQIVND (reference sequence). CDR3: CASSLGLAGYNEQFF. The CDR3 bases are TGTGCCAGTAGTCTCGGACTAGCGGGCTACAATGAGCAGTTCTTC.

The chain links TRBV5-4 to TRBJ2-7, with a weak D call TRBD1 (5 bases). The length of the CDR3 is 14 residues. Germline CDR1 and CDR2: SGHNT and YYREEE (reference sequence). The V end lost 0 bases, the J end lost 5 bases, and 12 bases lay between the germline ends. The CDR3 sequence is CASSLDQGSHEQYF. The CDR3 bases are TGTGCCAGCAGCTTGGACCAGGGTTCCCACGAGCAGTACTTC.

The chain carries TRBV25-1 and TRBJ2-2; 10 nucleotides align to TRBD1. In germline, CDR1 is MGHDK, CDR2 SYGVNS. V trimming: 3 bases; J trimming: 5 bases; junction bases outside the gene matches: 6. CDR3 length: 16 amino acids. In DNA, the CDR3 is TGTGCCAGCAGTGAGCGACAGGGGGCGCCAACCGGGGAGCTGTTTTTT. Residues: CASSERQGAPTGELFF. The full variable domain, its missing parts supplied by reference TRBV25-1 and TRBJ2-2, is EADIYQTPRYLVIGTGKKITLECSQTMGHDKMYWYQQDPGMELHLIHYSYGVNSTEKGDLSSESTVSRIRTEHFPLTLESARPSHTSQYLCASSERQGAPTGELFFGEGSRLTVL.

J is TRBJ2-1 and V is TRBV2; D might be TRBD1 (6 bases). The germline gives CDR1 SNHLY, CDR2 FYNNEI. The length of the CDR3 is 12 residues. V was clipped by 8 bases and J by 12 bases, with 17 bases between them. The CDR3 bases are TGTGCCAGCCTGGGCAGGGGCTCTGGGCAGTTCTTC. This translates into CASLGRGSGQFF.

The chain is built from TRBV10-2 and TRBJ2-7; D may be TRBD2 (6 bases). Trimming took off 5 bases at V and 0 bases at J, with 11 bases between the two ends. This CDR3 has 14 amino acids. Germline V gene data show CDR1 as WSHSY and CDR2 as SAAADI. In DNA form, the CDR3 reads TGCGCCAGCAGTTGTTGCGGGGTCTCCTACGAGCAGTACTTC. Amino acid sequence: CASSCCGVSYEQYF.

This clone has a single count. J is TRBJ1-4 and V is TRBV19, with TRBD1 identical over 8 bases. Trimming cost V 9 bases and J 4 bases; bases outside gene matches: 4. The CDR3 runs to 13 residues. Germline loops: CDR1 LNHDA, CDR2 SQIVND (reference sequence). The DNA for the CDR3 is TGTGCCAGCCTGGACAGGGATAATGAAAAACTGTTTTTT. Translation: CASLDRDNEKLFF.

The CDR3 reads CASRARGSQNEQFF. The CDR3 coding sequence is TGTGCCAGCAGAGCCAGGGGGTCACAAAATGAGCAGTTCTTC. This sequence joins TRBV27 and TRBJ2-1; 7 nucleotides align to TRBD1. Trimming at V came to 6 bases and at J to 7 bases, leaving 9 bases not matched to a gene. This CDR3 has 14 residues. Germline V lookup: CDR1 MNHEY, CDR2 SMNVEV (reference sequence).

A remark on this clone: The conserved final phenylalanine or tryptophan is absent from the CDR3, which likely points to a read error. The chain uses TRBV30 and TRBJ1-6; D may be TRBD1 (6 bases). In germline, CDR1 is GTSNPN, CDR2 SVGIG (reference sequence). Trimming took off 7 bases at V and 0 bases at J, with 19 bases between the two ends. The CDR3 runs 17 residues. The CDR3 sequence: CASDGQPFSSYNSPLHL. DNA of the CDR3: TGTGCCTCAGACGGACAGCCCTTTAGCTCCTATAATTCACCCCTCCACCTT.

The chain combines TRBV27 with TRBJ1-1, with 7 nucleotides matching TRBD1. Germline CDR1 reads MNHEY; CDR2 reads SMNVEV (reference sequence). The J segment lost 1 base and the V segment lost 9 bases, leaving 8 bases of the junction unmatched. CDR3 length: 14 amino acids. CDR3: CASTTGTENTEAFF. The CDR3 DNA reads as TGTGCCAGTACAACCGGGACAGAGAACACTGAAGCTTTCTTT.

The chain employs TRBV27 and TRBJ2-1; TRBD2 matches at 8 bases. The CDR3 is made up of 13 amino acids. Germline V gives CDR1 MNHEY, CDR2 SMNVEV (reference sequence). V gave up 5 bases and J gave up 7 bases; unmatched junction bases: 4. CDR3 sequence: CASSEGLVNEQFF. CDR3 DNA: TGTGCCAGCAGTGAGGGACTAGTGAATGAGCAGTTCTTC.

This clone was observed a single time. V usage is TRBV11-3 and J usage is TRBJ1-1; maybe TRBD1 (5 bases). V was pared by 5 bases and J by 6 bases, with 10 bases between. Per germline, CDR1 SGHNT and CDR2 YENEEA. The CDR3 length is 12 residues. CDR3 DNA: TGTGCCAGCAGCGGGGGGGGGTCTGAAGCTTTCTTT. This sequence encodes CASSGGGSEAFF.

This chain uses TRBV4-1 with TRBJ1-2; tentative D call: TRBD1 (6 bases). The V end was cut by 5 bases, the J end by 4 bases, with 17 bases between. CDR3 length equals 15 residues. From germline, CDR1 is MGHRA and CDR2 YSYEKL. The CDR3 here is CASSSGASRGYGYTF. For the CDR3, the DNA is TGCGCCAGCAGCTCCGGCGCCAGCAGGGGCTATGGCTACACCTTC.

For the CDR3, the DNA is TGCAGCGCGGGATCCGATAATGAAAAACTGTTTTTT. Its translation: CSAGSDNEKLFF. This chain connects TRBV29-1 to TRBJ1-4; D is uncertain. Looked up from germline, CDR1 is SQVTM and CDR2 is ANQGSEA. The CDR3 runs to 12 residues. V lost 7 bases and J 4 bases, leaving 10 bases between the germline ends.

The chain couples TRBV4-1 to TRBJ1-2; a possible D gene is TRBD1 (6 bases). The CDR3 length is 13 residues. CDR1 MGHRA and CDR2 YSYEKL come from the germline V gene. Trimming left V 3 bases short and J 7 bases short, with 12 bases between. As DNA, the CDR3 is TGCGCCAGCAGCCAGATAACAGGGATTGGCTACACCTTC. Amino acid sequence: CASSQITGIGYTF.

The chain couples TRBV6-1 to TRBJ1-1, with D hard to call. Trimming removed 7 bases at V and 1 base at J, with 7 bases between. Germline assignment: CDR1 MNHNS and CDR2 SASEGT. This CDR3 has 12 amino acids. In nucleotides, the CDR3 is TGTGCCAGCATCGTGGCGAACACTGAAGCTTTCTTT. It encodes CASIVANTEAFF.

The rearrangement uses TRBV28 and TRBJ1-2; a weak D match, TRBD1 (5 bases). Germline V lookup: CDR1 MDHEN, CDR2 SYDVKM. The CDR3 extends over 16 amino acids. The ends were cut back, 5 bases at V and 3 bases at J, with 19 bases in the middle. DNA for the CDR3: TGTGCCAGCAGTCCAGAGCGGGGCAGGACTTACTATGGCTACACCTTC. Translating gives CASSPERGRTYYGYTF.

This clone appeared a single time. The rearrangement joins TRBV27 to TRBJ2-1; the match to TRBD2 covers 10 bases. Losses at the gene ends were 6 bases for V and 4 bases for J; bases not matched to a gene: 6. The germline CDR1 and CDR2 sequences are MNHEY and SMNVEV (reference sequence). The CDR3 has 15 residues. DNA for the CDR3: TGTGCCAGCAGCCCCCTAGCGGGAGAGTACAATGAGCAGTTCTTC. It yields the protein CASSPLAGEYNEQFF.

The chain has TRBV19 and TRBJ2-7; possibly TRBD2 for D (5 bases). Germline CDR1 is LNHDA and CDR2 is SQIVND (reference sequence). The length of the CDR3 is 15 residues. The ends were cut back, 1 base at V and 3 bases at J, with 13 bases in the middle. The CDR3 region has the DNA TGTGCCAGTAGTATAGGAGGCGGGCGCCGCTACGAGCAGTACTTC. Translating gives CASSIGGGRRYEQYF. The entire variable domain, with the rest obtained from reference TRBV19 and TRBJ2-7, is as follows: DGGITQSPKYLFRKEGQNVTLSCEQNLNHDAMYWYRQDPGQGLRLIYYSQIVNDFQKGDIAEGYSVSREKKESFPLTVTSAQKNPTAFYLCASSIGGGRRYEQYFGPGTRLTVT.